This TCR beta chain was sequenced in a study of graft-versus-host responses after intestinal transplantation. Study-wide context: For two to four years after anti-thymocyte globulin induction, all recipients took tacrolimus and steroids. Study-wide findings and caveats: Peak circulating GvH clone levels tracked with early post-transplant HvG declines.

Worth noting for this clone: The antigen is undetermined.

TCRdb keeps only in-frame clones here, not all; method: immunoSEQ multiplex PCR. The data show about 90,000 clones, 80% to 85% seen once. The CDR3 sequence is 16 residues long. The V gene's germline CDR1 is SGHDN and CDR2 FVKESK. J is TRBJ2-5 and V is TRBV14; D might be TRBD1 or TRBD2, each matching 6 bases. The DNA matches TRBJ2-7 better at its end, which makes the J call doubtful. This sequence originates from a human donor who received an intestinal transplant. The material was unstimulated CD8+ T cells sorted from spleen or lymph node cells, obtained before intestinal transplant. In DNA, the CDR3 is TGTGCCAGCAGCCCCGGAATGAGAGGGGGGTTTTACGAGCAGTACTTC. Its translation is CASSPGMRGGFYEQYF.